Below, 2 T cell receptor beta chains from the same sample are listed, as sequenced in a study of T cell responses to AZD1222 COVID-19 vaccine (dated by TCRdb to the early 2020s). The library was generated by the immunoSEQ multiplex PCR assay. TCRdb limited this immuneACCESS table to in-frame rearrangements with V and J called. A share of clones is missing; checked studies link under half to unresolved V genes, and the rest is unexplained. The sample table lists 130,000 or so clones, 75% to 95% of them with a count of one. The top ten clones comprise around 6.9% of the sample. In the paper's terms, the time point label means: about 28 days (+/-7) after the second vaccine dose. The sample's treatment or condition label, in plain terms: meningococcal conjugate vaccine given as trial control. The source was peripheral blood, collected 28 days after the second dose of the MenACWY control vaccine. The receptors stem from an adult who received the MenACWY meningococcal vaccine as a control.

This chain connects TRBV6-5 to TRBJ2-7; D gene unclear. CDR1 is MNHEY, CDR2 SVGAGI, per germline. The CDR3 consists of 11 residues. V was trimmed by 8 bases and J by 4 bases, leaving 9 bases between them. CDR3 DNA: TGTGCCAGCCTTCGGGTGTACGAGCAGTACTTC. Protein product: CASLRVYEQYF.

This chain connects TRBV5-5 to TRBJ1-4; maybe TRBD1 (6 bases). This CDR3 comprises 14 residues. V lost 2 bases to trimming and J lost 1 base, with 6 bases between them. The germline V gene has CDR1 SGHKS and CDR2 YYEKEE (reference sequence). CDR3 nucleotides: TGTGCCAGCAGCTTCAGGGGAACTAATGAAAAACTGTTTTTT. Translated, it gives CASSFRGTNEKLFF.